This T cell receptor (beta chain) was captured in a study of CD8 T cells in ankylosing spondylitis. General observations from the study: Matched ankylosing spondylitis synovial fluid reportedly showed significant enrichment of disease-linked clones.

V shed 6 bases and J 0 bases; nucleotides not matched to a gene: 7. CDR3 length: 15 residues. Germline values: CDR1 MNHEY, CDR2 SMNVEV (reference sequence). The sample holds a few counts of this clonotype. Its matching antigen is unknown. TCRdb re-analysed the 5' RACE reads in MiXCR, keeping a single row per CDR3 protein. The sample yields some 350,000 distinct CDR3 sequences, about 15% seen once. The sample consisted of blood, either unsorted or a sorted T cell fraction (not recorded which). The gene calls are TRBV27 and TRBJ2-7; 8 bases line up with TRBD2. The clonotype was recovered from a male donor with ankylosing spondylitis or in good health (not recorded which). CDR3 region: CASSKSGSSSYEQYF. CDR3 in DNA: TGTGCCAGCAGCAAAAGCGGGAGCTCCTCCTACGAGCAGTACTTC.